What follows is one T cell receptor (beta chain) and its context. Antigen unknown. These data originate in a study of T cell responses to AZD1222 COVID-19 vaccine. Study conclusions and caveats: Spike-specific TCRs gained breadth and depth after people received two AZD1222 doses. In the spike-specific TCR repertoire, nearly half reportedly target unmutated variant regions.

Method: immunoSEQ multiplex PCR; TCRdb's copy keeps in-frame clones and lacks some. This table has 150,000 to 200,000 clones, approximately 93% appearing once. Germline loops: CDR1 LGHNA, CDR2 YNFKEQ. V was shortened by 1 base and J by 2 bases, with 9 bases between the two germline ends. The CDR3 consists of 14 residues. The receptor was derived from an adult in good health. J is TRBJ2-7 and V is TRBV4-2; a possible D gene is TRBD2 (5 bases). The source was peripheral blood, collected on day 0 of AZD1222 vaccination. DNA for the CDR3: TGTGCCAGCAGCCAAGGGACTGGAACCTACGAGCAGTACTTC. This encodes CASSQGTGTYEQYF.